These 3 T cell receptor beta chains share one sample of origin, sequenced in a study of T cell responses to AZD1222 COVID-19 vaccine. The protocol was immunoSEQ multiplex PCR, while the TCRdb copy is restricted to in-frame clones and leaves out a portion. The data contain around 180,000 clones, about 90% of them singletons. This material consisted of peripheral blood, taken on day 0 of AZD1222 vaccination. The origin of the receptors is an adult in good health.

This clone has only one observation. The genes are TRBV12-3 or TRBV12-4 and TRBJ2-3; D gene unclear. CDR3 length equals 12 residues. V shed 5 bases and J shed 5 bases, with 8 bases lying between them. CDR3 in DNA: TGTGCCAGCAGTCCTCTAAGAGATACGCAGTATTTT. This gives the protein CASSPLRDTQYF.

The chain has TRBV18 and TRBJ2-7, with 10 bases fitting TRBD2. Germline CDR1 reads KGHSH; CDR2 reads LQKENI. This CDR3 spans 19 amino acids. The V and J ends lost 0 bases and 6 bases, in that order; junction bases with no gene match: 17. For the CDR3, the DNA is TGTGCCAGCTCACCACCGAACCGCCGGGCTAGCGGGAGCATGGGCGAGCAGTACTTC. This codes for CASSPPNRRASGSMGEQYF.

V gene TRBV19 combines with J gene TRBJ2-3; 9 bases match TRBD2. The CDR3 contains 16 residues. CDR1 is LNHDA and CDR2 is SQIVND in the germline V gene (reference sequence). V shed 2 bases, J shed 5 bases, and the junction held 8 bases outside the gene matches. This CDR3 is CASSITMGLAVDTQYF. The CDR3 DNA is TGTGCCAGTAGTATAACAATGGGACTAGCAGTAGATACGCAGTATTTT.